This entry describes one TCR beta chain. The antigen is unknown. The sample is drawn from a study of cytomegalovirus exposure and HLA in healthy donors. Study observations and caveats: Presence/absence analyses took donor sequencing depth as roughly uniform. With high specificity and sensitivity, the classifier reportedly diagnosed cytomegalovirus status. Segments of the TCR beta V type were, in most cases, productive about 87% or about 30% of the time in an earlier analysis.

In the PCR, 60 Vbeta and 13 Jbeta primers were used. Clones were read by immunoSEQ multiplex PCR, and TCRdb kept only the in-frame ones, dropping some. The table includes about 130,000 clones, under 80% detected once. This receptor was obtained from a man aged 40-49 years in good health and CMV-seropositive. Sequences were obtained from PBMCs.

CDR3 sequence: CASKWGDSNQPQHF. For the CDR3, the DNA is TGTGCCAGTAAATGGGGGGATAGCAATCAGCCCCAGCATTTT. The chain couples TRBV19 to TRBJ1-5, with D perhaps TRBD1 (5 bases). CDR1 is LNHDA and CDR2 is SQIVND in the germline V gene (reference sequence). Trimming shortened V by 7 bases and J by 0 bases, and 10 bases separated the two germline ends. The CDR3 sequence is 14 residues long.